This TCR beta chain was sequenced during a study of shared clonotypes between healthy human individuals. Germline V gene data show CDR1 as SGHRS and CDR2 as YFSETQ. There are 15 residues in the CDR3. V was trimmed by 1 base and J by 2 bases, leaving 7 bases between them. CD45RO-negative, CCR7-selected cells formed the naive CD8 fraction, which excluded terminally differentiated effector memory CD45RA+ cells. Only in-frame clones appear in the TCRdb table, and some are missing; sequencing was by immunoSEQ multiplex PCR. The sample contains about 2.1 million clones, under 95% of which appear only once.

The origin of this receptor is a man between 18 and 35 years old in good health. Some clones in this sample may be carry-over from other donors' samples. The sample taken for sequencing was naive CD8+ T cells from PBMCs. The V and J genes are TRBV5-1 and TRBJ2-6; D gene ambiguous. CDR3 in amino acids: CASSLWLTGANVLTF. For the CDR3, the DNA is TGCGCCAGCAGCTTGTGGTTAACTGGGGCCAACGTCCTGACTTTC.